These T cell receptor beta chains were read from a single sample in a study of blood T cell repertoires in COVID-19. Only in-frame clones appear in the TCRdb table, and some are missing; sequencing was by immunoSEQ multiplex PCR. This sample yields 210,000 or so clones, of which 84% are seen a single time; approximately 19% belongs to the top ten. Sequencing was performed on peripheral blood. These receptors all stem from a human donor in a cohort sampled during active COVID-19. The CDR3 runs from the conserved cysteine through the conserved F or W. A D gene is named only where the DNA matches it firmly. Only some rows state a clone size, as once, few, many or a class for expanded clones.

V	size	J	D	CDR3	DNA
TRBV5-1	-	TRBJ2-2	TRBD1	CASSLLTGRDTGELFF	TGCGCCAGCAGCTTGTTGACAGGGCGAGACACCGGGGAGCTGTTTTTT
TRBV30	-	TRBJ2-1	TRBD2	CACGLAGRDEQFF	TGTGCCTGTGGACTAGCGGGGCGGGATGAGCAGTTCTTC
TRBV11-2	-	TRBJ2-5	TRBD1	CASSIYRGETQYF	TGTGCCAGCAGCATATACAGGGGTGAGACCCAGTACTTC
TRBV7-9	-	TRBJ1-4	-	CASSPSPGRGSNEKLFF	TGTGCCAGCAGCCCCTCACCCGGACGAGGGTCTAATGAAAAACTGTTTTTT
TRBV7-9	-	TRBJ1-2	-	CASAGVYRYGYTF	TGTGCCAGTGCCGGGGTCTACCGCTATGGCTACACCTTC
TRBV11-3	-	TRBJ2-5	TRBD1	CASSLGTGGETQYF	TGTGCCAGCAGCTTAGGGACAGGGGGAGAGACCCAGTACTTC
TRBV14	-	TRBJ2-7	-	CASSQDYSSYEQYF	TGTGCCAGCAGCCAAGATTACAGCTCCTACGAGCAGTACTTC
TRBV29-1	-	TRBJ1-1	-	CSVEVGGAAEAFF	TGCAGCGTTGAGGTGGGCGGGGCCGCTGAAGCTTTCTTT
TRBV7-8	-	TRBJ2-7	TRBD2	CASSLGATSGRFEQYF	TGTGCCAGCAGCTTAGGTGCAACTAGCGGGAGATTCGAGCAGTACTTC
TRBV12-3/TRBV12-4	-	TRBJ1-2	-	CASSLVFGGYTF	TGTGCCAGCAGTCTTGTGTTCGGGGGCTACACCTTC
TRBV6-4	-	TRBJ1-1	-	CASREGRNTEAFF	TGTGCCAGCAGGGAAGGGAGAAACACTGAAGCTTTCTTT
TRBV3-1/TRBV3-2	-	TRBJ2-6	-	CASSPSFPGANVLTF	TGTGCCAGCAGCCCTAGCTTTCCTGGGGCCAACGTCCTGACTTTC
TRBV19	-	TRBJ2-1	TRBD2	CASSTPPGSGRANEQFF	TGTGCCAGTAGTACCCCCCCAGGGAGCGGGAGGGCCAATGAGCAGTTCTTC
TRBV5-6	-	TRBJ2-1	TRBD1	CASSAGTGGRREQFF	TGTGCCAGCAGTGCCGGGACAGGGGGTCGTCGAGAGCAGTTCTTC
TRBV11-2	few	TRBJ1-4	-	CASSFNPEKLFF	TGTGCCAGCAGCTTTAATCCTGAAAAACTGTTTTTT
TRBV15	-	TRBJ2-2	TRBD2	CATSPGLEPTGELFF	TGTGCCACCAGCCCGGGACTAGAGCCCACCGGGGAGCTGTTTTTT
TRBV7-9	-	TRBJ1-2	-	CASSLGGGDYGYTF	TGTGCCAGCAGCTTAGGCGGGGGCGACTATGGCTACACCTTC
TRBV12-3/TRBV12-4	-	TRBJ2-5	-	CASTTRQLAQYF	TGTGCCAGCACCACCCGACAGTTAGCCCAGTACTTC
TRBV7-2	-	TRBJ2-3	TRBD2	CASSLRYAAGGDTDTQYF	TGTGCCAGCAGCTTAAGGTACGCGGCGGGAGGAGACACAGATACGCAGTATTTT
TRBV30	-	TRBJ1-1	TRBD1	CAWSGLSGQGDMNTEAFF	TGTGCCTGGAGTGGGCTGAGTGGGCAGGGGGATATGAACACTGAAGCTTTCTTT
TRBV19	-	TRBJ1-6	-	CASTQRERLNSPLHF	TGTGCCAGTACCCAGAGGGAGCGTTTAAATTCACCCCTCCACTTT
TRBV5-1	once	TRBJ2-3	TRBD2	CASRPTSGSLDTQYF	TGCGCCAGCAGACCGACTAGCGGGAGTCTGGATACGCAGTATTTT
TRBV2	-	TRBJ1-5	TRBD1	CASSEASRGAPGGHF	TGTGCCAGCAGTGAAGCATCCAGGGGGGCACCCGGGGGGCATTTT
TRBV7-3	-	TRBJ2-1	-	CASSLTFRDNEQFF	TGTGCCAGCAGCTTAACGTTCCGGGACAATGAGCAGTTCTTC
TRBV7-3	-	TRBJ2-2	TRBD2	CASSLRLAGGPTGELFF	TGTGCCAGCAGCTTAAGGCTAGCGGGGGGGCCCACCGGGGAGCTGTTTTTT
TRBV28	-	TRBJ2-7	TRBD1	CATRTQTGIPNYEQYF	TGTGCCACAAGAACGCAGACAGGGATACCCAACTACGAGCAGTACTTC
TRBV4-1	-	TRBJ1-1	-	CASSQDRDRLNTEAFF	TGCGCCAGCAGCCAAGATCGAGACAGGCTGAACACTGAAGCTTTCTTT
TRBV6-6	-	TRBJ2-2	-	CASSTPVRVGELFF	TGTGCCAGCAGCACACCCGTTCGGGTCGGGGAGCTGTTTTTT
TRBV2	-	TRBJ2-5	TRBD2	CASRRTSGGPYQETQYF	TGTGCCAGCAGGAGGACTAGCGGGGGGCCGTACCAAGAGACCCAGTACTTC
TRBV12-5	-	TRBJ1-1	-	CASGLTPGGNTEAFF	TGTGCTAGTGGTTTGACTCCCGGAGGGAACACTGAAGCTTTCTTT
TRBV7-6	-	TRBJ2-2	TRBD1	CASTPRDRVAGELFF	TGTGCCAGCACCCCCCGGGACAGGGTCGCCGGGGAGCTGTTTTTT
TRBV19	-	TRBJ1-5	TRBD1	CAARGGTEGVQPQHF	TGTGCCGCTAGAGGCGGGACAGAGGGAGTCCAGCCCCAGCATTTT
TRBV19	once	TRBJ1-2	-	CASSTTRQATYGYTF	TGTGCCAGTAGTACCACTCGACAGGCGACTTATGGCTACACCTTC
TRBV7-9	-	TRBJ1-2	TRBD1	CASSRTGPDRYTF	TGTGCCAGCAGCCGGACAGGCCCTGATCGCTACACCTTC
TRBV7-2	once	TRBJ2-3	TRBD2	CASSLRAGGVTDTQYF	TGTGCCAGCAGCTTAAGGGCGGGGGGCGTAACAGATACGCAGTATTTT
TRBV5-8	-	TRBJ1-1	-	CASSWTANTEAFF	TGTGCCAGCAGTTGGACAGCGAACACTGAAGCTTTCTTT
TRBV5-8	-	TRBJ2-5	-	CASSLREIGYF	TGTGCCAGCAGCTTGCGGGAGATCGGGTACTTC
TRBV7-2	-	TRBJ2-1	TRBD1	CASSLAPGQGPYNEQFF	TGTGCCAGCAGCTTAGCCCCGGGACAGGGGCCCTACAATGAGCAGTTCTTC
TRBV11-3	once	TRBJ2-3	-	CASSGGMDTQYF	TGTGCCAGCAGCGGGGGCATGGATACGCAGTATTTT
TRBV2	-	TRBJ2-5	-	CASSDGRVLQETQYF	TGTGCCAGCAGTGACGGCCGGGTGTTACAAGAGACCCAGTACTTC
TRBV19	-	TRBJ1-2	TRBD1	CASSPNRDSIGYGYTF	TGTGCCAGTAGTCCTAACCGGGACAGTATCGGCTATGGCTACACCTTC
TRBV9	few	TRBJ2-7	TRBD1	CASSGGDRGDEQYF	TGTGCCAGCAGCGGGGGGGACAGGGGAGACGAGCAGTACTTC
TRBV5-1	-	TRBJ2-2	-	CASSLETSYAGELFF	TGCGCCAGCAGCTTGGAGACTAGTTATGCCGGGGAGCTGTTTTTT
TRBV3-1/TRBV3-2	once	TRBJ2-7	-	CASSQQGYEQYF	TGTGCCAGCAGCCAACAGGGCTACGAGCAGTACTTC
TRBV10-3	-	TRBJ2-1	-	CAITTDYNEQFF	TGTGCCATCACAACAGACTACAATGAGCAGTTCTTC
TRBV9	-	TRBJ1-2	TRBD1	CASSVALDRGGGGYTF	TGTGCCAGCAGCGTAGCGTTGGACAGGGGGGGAGGTGGCTACACCTTC
TRBV12-3/TRBV12-4	-	TRBJ2-1	-	CASRMTDYNEQFF	TGTGCCAGCAGGATGACAGATTACAATGAGCAGTTCTTC